This TCR beta chain emerged from a study of blood T cell repertoires in COVID-19. Profiled with immunoSEQ multiplex PCR; TCRdb holds only in-frame clones, not every one. Here the sample spans fewer than 250,000 clones, 80% to 85% being singletons. V was clipped by 5 bases and J by 0 bases, with 12 bases between them. There are 15 residues in the CDR3. Germline assignment: CDR1 SGHRS and CDR2 YFSETQ. The chain carries TRBV5-1 and TRBJ1-3; maybe TRBD1 (6 bases). The sequence came from a human donor in a cohort sampled during active COVID-19. The source material was peripheral blood. Written as DNA, the CDR3 is TGCGCCAGCAGACAACAGGGTAACTCTGGAAACACCATATATTTT. Protein: CASRQQGNSGNTIYF.